This entry lists 12 T cell receptor beta chains sequenced from one sample in a study of control samples from healthy donors and cancer patients. Clones were read by immunoSEQ multiplex PCR, and TCRdb kept only the in-frame ones, dropping some. The data hold a few hundred thousand clones, with roughly 90% observed a single time. Sequencing was carried out using PBMCs. These receptors were taken from a man aged 35 to 55 with head and neck cancer.

The chain carries TRBV9 and TRBJ2-7; the D is unclear. The CDR3 length is 15 residues. The V end was cut by 0 bases, the J end by 2 bases, with 12 bases between. Per germline, CDR1 SGDLS and CDR2 YYNGEE. This CDR3 is CASSVVADATYEQYF. The CDR3 nucleotides read TGTGCCAGCAGCGTAGTGGCCGACGCCACCTACGAGCAGTACTTC.

This clone was recorded once. The chain couples TRBV5-4 to TRBJ2-2, with 8 bases lining up with TRBD1. The V segment lost 3 bases and the J segment 4 bases; nucleotides outside the gene matches: 5. In germline, CDR1 is SGHNT, CDR2 YYREEE (reference sequence). This CDR3 has 15 amino acids. The CDR3 region is CASSWTGQGTGELFF. CDR3 DNA: TGTGCCAGCAGCTGGACAGGGCAGGGCACCGGGGAGCTGTTTTTT.

The chain links TRBV9 to TRBJ2-7; weak D call: TRBD1 (6 bases). The germline gives CDR1 SGDLS, CDR2 YYNGEE. V lost 4 bases and J lost 0, with 17 bases in between. This CDR3 has 16 residues. For the CDR3, the DNA is TGTGCCAGCAGCCCTCCCCCAGACAGGAACTCCTACGAGCAGTACTTC. It translates to CASSPPPDRNSYEQYF.

The chain recombines TRBV2 with TRBJ1-2; D may be TRBD1 (5 bases). The V gene's germline CDR1 is SNHLY and CDR2 FYNNEI. Trimming shortened V by 3 bases and J by 8 bases, and 16 bases separated the two germline ends. The CDR3 covers 14 residues. The CDR3 DNA reads as TGTGCCAGCAGTGACAGTGGGGGGAATCGGGGCTACACCTTC. Its protein product is CASSDSGGNRGYTF.

The chain combines TRBV11-2 with TRBJ1-2; TRBD1 matches at 7 bases. Germline-derived CDR1 and CDR2 are SGHAT and FQNNGV. With V trimmed by 5 bases and J by 4 bases, 10 bases remained unmatched. This CDR3 comprises 15 residues. The CDR3 here is CASSTPTGAGYGYTF. The CDR3 DNA is TGTGCCAGCAGCACCCCCACAGGGGCGGGCTATGGCTACACCTTC.

This clone has just one count. The junction departs from the called germline gene at one end, perhaps through a read error. CDR3 sequence (DNA): TGTGCTAGCAGCCCTAGGACTAGCGGTTTCGGTGAGCAGTTCTTC. Translated, it gives CASSPRTSGFGEQFF. The rearrangement links TRBV7-7 to TRBJ2-1; TRBD2 matches at 10 bases. Germline assignment: CDR1 SSHAT and CDR2 FNYEAQ (reference sequence). The CDR3 sequence is 15 residues long.

This clone was seen only once. This chain links TRBV7-2 with TRBJ2-7, with D maybe TRBD1 (6 bases). Trimming took 6 bases from V and 5 from J, leaving 20 bases between them. CDR3 length: 15 amino acids. The germline V gene encodes CDR1 SGHTA and CDR2 FQGNSA. CDR3 sequence: CASSKQGYNDHEQYF. DNA of the CDR3: TGTGCCAGCAGTAAACAGGGTTACAACGATCACGAGCAGTACTTC.

This clone is a singleton in its sample. V is TRBV11-2 and J is TRBJ2-7, with D possibly being TRBD1 (6 bases). The CDR3 runs 15 residues. The germline gives CDR1 SGHAT, CDR2 FQNNGV. Trimming stripped 2 bases from V and 0 bases from J, with 11 bases between. The CDR3 protein is CASSLRGQPSYEQYF. CDR3 DNA sequence: TGTGCCAGCAGCTTACGCGGACAGCCCTCCTACGAGCAGTACTTC.

This sequence joins TRBV14 and TRBJ1-2; maybe TRBD1 (5 bases). This CDR3 spans 17 amino acids. Trimming pared 0 bases from V and 0 bases from J, leaving 14 bases between. Germline V gene lookup returns CDR1 SGHDN and CDR2 FVKESK. CDR3: CASSQERGFSSNYGYTF. The CDR3 region has the DNA TGTGCCAGCAGCCAAGAAAGGGGTTTCAGTTCTAACTATGGCTACACCTTC.

The CDR3 DNA is TGCGCCAGCAGGGGACTAGCGGAGTACCAAGAGACCCAGTACTTC. This codes for CASRGLAEYQETQYF. The genes are TRBV5-1 and TRBJ2-5, with 11 bases lining up with TRBD2. The CDR3 has 15 residues. The V segment lost 5 bases and the J segment 0 bases; nucleotides outside the gene matches: 3. CDR1 is SGHRS, CDR2 YFSETQ, per germline. Drawing the rest from reference TRBV5-1 and TRBJ2-5, the complete variable domain is KAGVTQTPRYLIKTRGQQVTLSCSPISGHRSVSWYQQTPGQGLQFLFEYFSETQRNKGNFPGRFSGRQFSNSRSEMNVSTLELGDSALYLCASRGLAEYQETQYFGPGTRLLVL.

The rearrangement uses TRBV25-1 and TRBJ2-5; 9 bases align to TRBD2. V dropped 1 base and J dropped 4; count of bases not matched to a gene: 7. Germline CDR1 reads MGHDK; CDR2 reads SYGVNS. This CDR3 contains 16 residues. The DNA for the CDR3 is TGTGCCAGCAGTGAATTGTGGCGGGAGGGCCGAGAGACCCAGTACTTC. As protein: CASSELWREGRETQYF.

The chain joins TRBV6-2 or TRBV6-3 to TRBJ1-2; 7 bases are a match to TRBD1. CDR3 size: 16 residues. Trimming cost V 2 bases and J 6 bases; bases outside gene matches: 12. Germline assignment: CDR1 MNHEY and CDR2 SVGEGT. CDR3 amino acids: CASSYDPGRGRNGYTF. The CDR3 bases are TGTGCCAGCAGTTACGACCCGGGAAGGGGGCGTAATGGCTACACCTTC.